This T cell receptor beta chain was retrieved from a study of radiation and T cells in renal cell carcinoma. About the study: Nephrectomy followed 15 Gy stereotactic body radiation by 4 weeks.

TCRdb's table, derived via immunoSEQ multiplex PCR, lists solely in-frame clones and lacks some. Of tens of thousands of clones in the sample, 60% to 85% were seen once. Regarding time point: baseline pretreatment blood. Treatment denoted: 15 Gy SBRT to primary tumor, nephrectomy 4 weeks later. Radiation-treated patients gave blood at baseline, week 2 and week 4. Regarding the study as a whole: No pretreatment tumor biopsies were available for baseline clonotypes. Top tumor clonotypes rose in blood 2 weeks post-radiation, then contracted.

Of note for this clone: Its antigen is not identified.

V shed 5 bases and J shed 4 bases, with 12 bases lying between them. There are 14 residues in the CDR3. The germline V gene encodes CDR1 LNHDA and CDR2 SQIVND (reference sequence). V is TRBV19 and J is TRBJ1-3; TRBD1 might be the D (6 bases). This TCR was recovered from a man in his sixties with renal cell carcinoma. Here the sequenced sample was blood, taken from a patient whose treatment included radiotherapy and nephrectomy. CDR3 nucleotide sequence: TGTGCCAGTAGTGAGGGGGGCCTCGGAAACACCATATATTTT. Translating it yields CASSEGGLGNTIYF.